Listed here are 18 T cell receptor beta chains from one sample, sequenced in a study of blood T cell repertoires in COVID-19. Using immunoSEQ multiplex PCR, the repertoire was profiled, and TCRdb retains in-frame clones only, with some absent. This sample has about 290,000 clones, with more than 85% found just once. Sequenced material: peripheral blood. All receptors come from a man between 40 and 49 years old with acute or convalescent COVID-19.

The chain combines TRBV19 with TRBJ2-2; TRBD1 is a possible D gene (6 bases). Germline V gene lookup returns CDR1 LNHDA and CDR2 SQIVND (reference sequence). The CDR3 loop spans 15 amino acids. Deletions cut 7 bases from V and 5 bases from J, with 17 bases between. The CDR3 coding sequence is TGTGCCAGTATTCCCGGGGCAGGGGTGACCGGGGAGCTGTTTTTT. This encodes CASIPGAGVTGELFF.

CDR3 in amino acids: CASSERGDRVTDTQYF. The CDR3 coding sequence is TGTGCCAGCAGTGAAAGAGGGGACAGGGTAACAGATACGCAGTATTTT. This chain links TRBV2 with TRBJ2-3, with 9 bases identical to TRBD1. The germline V gene has CDR1 SNHLY and CDR2 FYNNEI. V shed 2 bases and J 3 bases; nucleotides not matched to a gene: 6. This CDR3 is built from 16 residues.

The CDR3 DNA reads TGTGCCAGCAGCTCGGGGGGCTACTCCTATAATTCACCCCTCCACTTT. Encoded protein: CASSSGGYSYNSPLHF. The gene calls are TRBV5-6 and TRBJ1-6; possible D gene TRBD1, 6 bases. Per the germline V gene, CDR1 is SGHDT and CDR2 is YYEEEE. The V end lost 3 bases, the J end lost 0 bases, and 10 bases lay between the germline ends. This CDR3 has 16 residues.

The table lists this clone with a few counts. This chain links TRBV6-6 with TRBJ2-2; 8 nucleotides agree with TRBD1. CDR3 length equals 15 residues. The germline V gene has CDR1 MNHNY and CDR2 SVGAGI (reference sequence). V trimming: 5 bases; J trimming: 4 bases; junction bases outside the gene matches: 6. The CDR3 loop is CASSNRGAITGELFF. In DNA form, the CDR3 reads TGTGCCAGCAGTAACAGGGGGGCGATCACCGGGGAGCTGTTTTTT.

This clone was detected once. V gene TRBV12-5 combines with J gene TRBJ1-1; D unclear. CDR1 is LGHNT, CDR2 FRNRAP, per germline. The CDR3 consists of 12 residues. Trimming took 8 bases from V and 4 from J, leaving 11 bases between them. The CDR3 spells CASTGVGTEAFF. In DNA form, the CDR3 reads TGTGCTAGTACCGGAGTGGGCACTGAAGCTTTCTTT.

The rearrangement uses TRBV29-1 and TRBJ2-3; TRBD1 might be the D (5 bases). Trimming stripped 2 bases from V and 6 bases from J, with 15 bases between. Germline CDR1 reads SQVTM; CDR2 reads ANQGSEA. The CDR3 sequence is 14 residues long. CDR3 in DNA: TGCAGCGTTGAACGGGTCCGCAGGGCGGATACGCAGTATTTT. As protein: CSVERVRRADTQYF.

J is TRBJ1-1 and V is TRBV5-1; D gene unclear. V was clipped by 1 base and J by 12 bases, with 10 bases between them. This CDR3 spans 11 amino acids. Germline V gene lookup returns CDR1 SGHRS and CDR2 YFSETQ. The CDR3 DNA sequence: TGCGCCAGCAGCTTGAACAGTATGACTTTCTTT. Its protein product is CASSLNSMTFF. The full variable domain, its missing parts supplied by reference TRBV5-1 and TRBJ1-1, is KAGVTQTPRYLIKTRGQQVTLSCSPISGHRSVSWYQQTPGQGLQFLFEYFSETQRNKGNFPGRFSGRQFSNSRSEMNVSTLELGDSALYLCASSLNSMTFFGQGTRLTVV.

The CDR3 DNA reads TGTGCTATGGGAGGGGTACTGAACACCGGGGAGCTGTTTTTT. Amino acid sequence: CAMGGVLNTGELFF. The chain joins TRBV12-5 to TRBJ2-2, with 7 bases matching TRBD2. Germline loops: CDR1 LGHNT, CDR2 FRNRAP. The V and J ends lost 10 bases and 1 base, in that order; junction bases with no gene match: 6. CDR3 length: 14 amino acids.

The chain combines TRBV19 with TRBJ1-1; D gene ambiguous. Germline V lookup: CDR1 LNHDA, CDR2 SQIVND (reference sequence). CDR3 size: 15 residues. The V end was cut by 7 bases, the J end by 0 bases, with 15 bases between. CDR3 nucleotide sequence: TGTGCCAGTACCCCCTTTAGAACAGTGAACACTGAAGCTTTCTTT. Residues: CASTPFRTVNTEAFF.

This chain uses TRBV5-1 with TRBJ2-1, with 10 bases identical to TRBD1. This CDR3 is 15 amino acids long. With 1 base clipped from V and 7 bases from J, the junction kept 5 bases outside the gene matches. Germline CDR1 SGHRS, CDR2 YFSETQ. As DNA, the CDR3 is TGCGCCAGCAGCTTGTTTGGGACAGGGGTGAATGAGCAGTTCTTC. It is translated as CASSLFGTGVNEQFF.

The chain recombines TRBV19 with TRBJ2-7, with D possibly matching TRBD2 (5 bases). CDR1 is LNHDA, CDR2 SQIVND, per germline (reference sequence). Trimming shortened V by 4 bases and J by 2 bases, and 12 bases separated the two germline ends. There are 14 residues in the CDR3. The CDR3 DNA follows: TGTGCCAGTAGTACCCGAGGGATTACCTACGAGCAGTACTTC. Protein product: CASSTRGITYEQYF.

In this sample, this clone turned up once. This chain links TRBV4-2 with TRBJ2-1; no clear D gene. This CDR3 has 16 amino acids. The V and J ends lost 1 base and 3 bases respectively, with 13 bases between them. Germline-derived CDR1 and CDR2 are LGHNA and YNFKEQ. The CDR3 protein is CASSQGQSDLYNEQFF. The CDR3 DNA reads TGTGCCAGCAGCCAAGGTCAGAGCGACCTCTACAATGAGCAGTTCTTC.

The chain combines TRBV2 with TRBJ1-1, with TRBD1 matching over 7 bases. Germline CDR1 reads SNHLY; CDR2 reads FYNNEI. With V trimmed by 7 bases and J by 5 bases, 4 bases remained unmatched. The CDR3 is 12 residues long. The CDR3 DNA sequence: TGTGCCAGCAAACAGGGGAGGACTGAAGCTTTCTTT. This gives the protein CASKQGRTEAFF.

This chain uses TRBV19 with TRBJ2-3; possible D gene TRBD2, 7 bases. This CDR3 has 17 residues. With 7 bases removed from V and 3 bases from J, the gap between germline ends came to 23 bases. The germline gives CDR1 LNHDA, CDR2 SQIVND (reference sequence). The CDR3, as DNA: TGTGCCAGTACCCCTTCCGGGGGGCCCCGGAGGACAGATACGCAGTATTTT. Residues: CASTPSGGPRRTDTQYF.

The genes are TRBV3-1 (or the pseudogene TRBV3-2) and TRBJ1-6; D perhaps matches TRBD1 (6 bases). Trimming took off 4 bases at V and 5 bases at J, with 18 bases between the two ends. In germline, CDR1 is LGHDT, CDR2 YNNKEL (reference sequence). CDR3 size: 17 residues. In nucleotides, the CDR3 is TGTGCCAGCAGCCGCCGGGGAGGGGGACAAAATAATTCACCCCTCCACTTT. As protein: CASSRRGGGQNNSPLHF.

V and J are TRBV25-1 and TRBJ2-6; possible D gene TRBD1, 5 bases. The germline V gene encodes CDR1 MGHDK and CDR2 SYGVNS. This CDR3 comprises 15 residues. Between the trimmed V and J ends, which lost 8 bases and 0 bases, there was a span of 11 bases. The CDR3 sequence: CASATGNSGANVLTF. The CDR3 DNA follows: TGTGCCAGCGCTACAGGAAACTCTGGGGCCAACGTCCTGACTTTC.

Concerning this clone itself: The same CDR3 can be traced to other DNA sequences in this sample. This chain's CDR3 is CASRGQGNQPQHF. The CDR3 nucleotides read TGTGCCAGTAGGGGACAGGGGAATCAGCCCCAGCATTTT. The rearrangement joins TRBV19 to TRBJ1-5; TRBD1 aligns across 10 bases. The germline gives CDR1 LNHDA, CDR2 SQIVND (reference sequence). Trimming removed 6 bases from V and 4 bases from J; junction bases left unmatched: 0. The CDR3 has 13 residues.

The chain is built from TRBV5-5 and TRBJ1-2; TRBD1 aligns across 7 bases. With 5 bases clipped from V and 5 bases from J, the junction kept 9 bases outside the gene matches. The CDR3 has 14 amino acids. Germline CDR1 is SGHKS and CDR2 is YYEKEE (reference sequence). CDR3: CASRTGNSFYGYTF. The CDR3 DNA sequence: TGTGCCAGCAGGACAGGGAATAGCTTTTATGGCTACACCTTC.